This T cell receptor beta chain stems from a study of OX40 agonist ivuxolimab in advanced cancers. The overall study: Treatment of patients was with ivuxolimab, an agonistic anti-OX40 (CD134) antibody. Cohort: about 80% men, mean age roughly 60, aged about 20 to 79.

With baseline, cycle 4 day 1, and cycle 7 day 1 as timepoints, blood was sampled. The CDR3 is 15 residues long. Germline-derived CDR1 and CDR2 are ENHRY and SYGVKD. V lost 7 bases and J lost 2, with 18 bases in between. The method was immunoSEQ multiplex PCR; TCRdb's version includes in-frame clones alone and lacks a portion of them. Here the sample spans around 100,000 clones, around nine tenths being singletons. General observations from the study: CD8+ T cells (on average) carried more expanded clones than CD4+ T cells.

This clone was seen once. Its antigen is currently unknown. This specimen consisted of CD4+ or CD8+ T cells sorted from blood, obtained in a trial of the OX40 agonist ivuxolimab. This chain uses TRBV10-3 with TRBJ2-7; D might be TRBD2 (6 bases). The sequence was obtained from an adult with an advanced solid tumor such as melanoma, head and neck, liver or kidney cancer. The CDR3, as DNA: TGTGCCATCATGCGGACTACAGGAGAGCCCTACGAGCAGTACTTC. It translates to CAIMRTTGEPYEQYF.